The clone carrying this T cell receptor (beta chain) has more than one count but fewer than ten. Antigen: not known. The source of the sample is a study of blood T cells in healthy people across ages. CDR3 length equals 11 residues. V lost 10 bases and J lost 4, with 8 bases in between. Germline lookup yields CDR1 MNHEY and CDR2 SVGEGT. Study results and limitations: Per-million-T-cell TCR beta diversity fell roughly linearly with age.

PCR was performed a second time for 7 to 11 cycles using a sample-barcoded 5' primer and a J-beta primer mix. One entry per CDR3 protein, called by TCRdb with MiXCR from the 5' RACE reads. Of 1.5 million to 2 million distinct CDR3 sequences in the sample, around half were seen once. Each donor had 7.5 to 10 milliliters of peripheral blood drawn. This clonotype was sampled from a woman aged 35 to 49 in good health. The sample comprised blood. The chain uses TRBV6-2 or TRBV6-3 and TRBJ2-1; D call uncertain. CDR3 residues: CATGRYNEQFF. For the CDR3, the DNA is TGTGCCACCGGACGGTACAATGAGCAGTTCTTC.